Each of the 13 T cell receptor beta chains below was sequenced from the same sample in a study of cytomegalovirus exposure and HLA in healthy donors. The PCR used 60 Vbeta and 13 Jbeta primers. TCRdb's table, derived via immunoSEQ multiplex PCR, lists solely in-frame clones and lacks some. The sample holds over 150,000 clones, roughly four fifths seen once. The specimen sequenced was PBMCs. The origin of the receptors is a woman in her 50s in good health and CMV-seronegative.

V is TRBV9 and J is TRBJ2-2; D is ambiguous. In germline, CDR1 is SGDLS, CDR2 YYNGEE. V was pared by 4 bases and J by 5 bases, with 6 bases between. The CDR3 is made up of 12 amino acids. The CDR3 DNA sequence: TGTGCCAGCAGCCCCCAAACCGGGGAGCTGTTTTTT. It specifies CASSPQTGELFF. The variable domain in full, with the rest retrieved from reference TRBV9 and TRBJ2-2, is DSGVTQTPKHLITATGQRVTLRCSPRSGDLSVYWYQQSLDQGLQFLIQYYNGEERAKGNILERFSAQQFPDLHSELNLSSLELGDSALYFCASSPQTGELFFGEGSRLTVL.

The rearrangement uses TRBV6-6 and TRBJ1-2; D is ambiguous. Between the trimmed V and J ends, which lost 1 base and 0 bases, there was a span of 9 bases. This CDR3 contains 15 residues. Germline CDR1 reads MNHNY; CDR2 reads SVGAGI (reference sequence). DNA of the CDR3: TGTGCCAGCAGTTACTTGGGCGCTGCTAACTATGGCTACACCTTC. This translates into CASSYLGAANYGYTF.

The rearrangement joins TRBV19 to TRBJ1-1, with D unresolved. V was clipped by 5 bases and J by 0 bases, with 10 bases between them. The germline gives CDR1 LNHDA, CDR2 SQIVND (reference sequence). This CDR3 is 14 amino acids long. This CDR3 is CASSPREMNTEAFF. In nucleotides, the CDR3 is TGTGCCAGTAGTCCCCGGGAGATGAACACTGAAGCTTTCTTT.

The genes are TRBV11-2 and TRBJ1-1; D is uncertain. V was shortened by 5 bases and J by 0 bases, with 13 bases between the two germline ends. Germline V lookup: CDR1 SGHAT, CDR2 FQNNGV. The CDR3 is 15 residues long. CDR3: CASSPPEIMNTEAFF. Here the CDR3 DNA reads TGTGCCAGCAGCCCCCCGGAGATTATGAACACTGAAGCTTTCTTT.

The rearrangement joins TRBV9 to TRBJ2-2; 10 positions agree with TRBD2. Germline CDR1 SGDLS, CDR2 YYNGEE. The CDR3 totals 16 residues. V gave up 4 bases and J gave up 1 base; unmatched junction bases: 4. The CDR3, as DNA: TGTGCCAGCAGCACACGGACTAGCGGGAACACCGGGGAGCTGTTTTTT. It is translated as CASSTRTSGNTGELFF.

The chain recombines TRBV5-1 with TRBJ2-5; 9 bases agree with TRBD2. The CDR3 is 14 amino acids. V lost 0 bases to trimming and J lost 5 bases; unmatched junction nucleotides: 2. Germline-derived CDR1 and CDR2 are SGHRS and YFSETQ. The CDR3 DNA sequence: TGCGCCAGCAGCTTGGAGCGGGGGGAGGAGACCCAGTACTTC. Amino acids: CASSLERGEETQYF.

The chain joins TRBV19 to TRBJ1-5; 8 bases agree with TRBD1. CDR1 and CDR2 from the germline V gene are LNHDA and SQIVND (reference sequence). The CDR3 runs to 15 residues. Trimming at V came to 2 bases and at J to 3 bases, leaving 3 bases not matched to a gene. The CDR3 DNA reads as TGTGCCAGTAGTATAACAGGGGGAACCAATCAGCCCCAGCATTTT. Protein sequence: CASSITGGTNQPQHF.

The chain is built from TRBV19 and TRBJ1-4; perhaps TRBD1 as D (5 bases). The CDR3 runs to 15 residues. Germline V gene lookup returns CDR1 LNHDA and CDR2 SQIVND (reference sequence). V was pared by 10 bases and J by 8 bases, with 23 bases between. DNA for the CDR3: TGTGCCACGACTGACGGCGGACGGGGGGACGAAAAACTGTTTTTT. Encoded protein: CATTDGGRGDEKLFF.

The rearrangement links TRBV11-3 to TRBJ2-1, with TRBD2 matching 8 bases. V dropped 3 bases and J dropped 8; count of bases not matched to a gene: 6. In germline, CDR1 is SGHNT, CDR2 YENEEA. CDR3 length: 14 amino acids. CDR3 residues: CASSLVRGVDEQFF. CDR3 nucleotides: TGTGCCAGCAGCTTGGTGCGGGGGGTGGATGAGCAGTTCTTC.

The chain couples TRBV7-2 to TRBJ2-1, with 8 bases matching TRBD2. Per germline, CDR1 SGHTA and CDR2 FQGNSA. V shed 1 base and J 6 bases; nucleotides not matched to a gene: 5. The length of the CDR3 is 15 residues. CDR3 DNA: TGTGCCAGCAGCTTAGACGGGAGGGTCGGCAATGAGCAGTTCTTC. This gives the protein CASSLDGRVGNEQFF.

The chain has TRBV10-3 and TRBJ2-1, with D maybe TRBD1 (5 bases). Germline CDR1 ENHRY, CDR2 SYGVKD. The V gene lost 8 bases and the J gene lost 6 bases, with 11 bases spanning the gap. The CDR3 contains 12 residues. This chain's CDR3 is CAIGQGPNEQFF. The DNA of the CDR3 is TGTGCCATCGGCCAGGGTCCCAATGAGCAGTTCTTC.

In its sample, this clone was seen once. This chain uses TRBV13 with TRBJ2-5, with 13 nucleotides matching TRBD2. After removal of 3 bases from V and 4 bases from J, the junction contained 8 bases not matched to a gene. CDR3 size: 17 residues. Germline CDR1 reads PRHDT; CDR2 reads FYEKMQ (reference sequence). The CDR3 spells CASSLTSGRRYGETQYF. CDR3 bases: TGTGCCAGCAGCTTGACTAGCGGGAGGAGGTACGGAGAGACCCAGTACTTC. The variable domain in full, with the rest retrieved from reference TRBV13 and TRBJ2-5, is AAGVIQSPRHLIKEKRETATLKCYPIPRHDTVYWYQQGPGQDPQFLISFYEKMQSDKGSIPDRFSAQQFSDYHSELNMSSLELGDSALYFCASSLTSGRRYGETQYFGPGTRLLVL.

The chain joins TRBV2 to TRBJ2-7; no reliable D call. V lost 7 bases, J lost 2 bases, and 12 bases lay in between. The CDR3 is 13 amino acids. Germline-derived CDR1 and CDR2 are SNHLY and FYNNEI. The CDR3 DNA sequence: TGTGCCAGCACTCTGGCAGAGGCCTACGAGCAGTACTTC. This encodes CASTLAEAYEQYF.